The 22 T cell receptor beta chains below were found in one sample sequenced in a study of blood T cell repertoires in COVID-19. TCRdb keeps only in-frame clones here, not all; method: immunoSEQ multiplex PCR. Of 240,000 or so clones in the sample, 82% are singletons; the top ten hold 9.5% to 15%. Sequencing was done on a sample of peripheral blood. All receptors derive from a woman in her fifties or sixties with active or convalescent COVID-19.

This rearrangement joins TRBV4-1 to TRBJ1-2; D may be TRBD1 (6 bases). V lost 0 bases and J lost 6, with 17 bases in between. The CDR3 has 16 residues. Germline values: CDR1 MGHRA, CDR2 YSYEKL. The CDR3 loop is CASSQEWGRGADGYTF. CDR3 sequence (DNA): TGCGCCAGCAGCCAAGAATGGGGCAGGGGTGCTGATGGCTACACCTTC.

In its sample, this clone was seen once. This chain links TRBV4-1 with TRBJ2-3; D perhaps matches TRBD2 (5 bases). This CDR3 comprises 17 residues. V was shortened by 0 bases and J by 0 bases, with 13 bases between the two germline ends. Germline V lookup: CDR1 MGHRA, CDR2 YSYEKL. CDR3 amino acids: CASSQDGLAPSTDTQYF. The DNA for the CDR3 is TGCGCCAGCAGCCAAGATGGGCTAGCACCTAGCACAGATACGCAGTATTTT.

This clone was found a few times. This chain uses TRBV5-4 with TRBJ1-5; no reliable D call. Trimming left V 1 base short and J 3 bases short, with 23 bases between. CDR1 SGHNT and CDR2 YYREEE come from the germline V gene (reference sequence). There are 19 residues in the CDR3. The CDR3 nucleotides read TGTGCCAGCAGCTTGACCCGACCCAGGCCCTTCAAGCCCAATCAGCCCCAGCATTTT. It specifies CASSLTRPRPFKPNQPQHF.

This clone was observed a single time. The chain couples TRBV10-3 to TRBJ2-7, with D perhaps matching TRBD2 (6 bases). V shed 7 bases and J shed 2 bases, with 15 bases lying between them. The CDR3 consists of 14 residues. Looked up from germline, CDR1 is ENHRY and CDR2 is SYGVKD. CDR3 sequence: CAIKEGGLAYEQYF. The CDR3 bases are TGTGCCATCAAGGAGGGAGGACTGGCCTACGAGCAGTACTTC.

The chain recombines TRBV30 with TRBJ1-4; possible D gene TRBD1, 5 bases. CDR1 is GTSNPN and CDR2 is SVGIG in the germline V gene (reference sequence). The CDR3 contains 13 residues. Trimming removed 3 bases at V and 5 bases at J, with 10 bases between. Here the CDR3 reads CAWRYQGNEKLFF. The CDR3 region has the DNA TGTGCCTGGAGGTATCAGGGAAATGAAAAACTGTTTTTT. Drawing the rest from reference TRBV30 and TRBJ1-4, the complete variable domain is SQTIHQWPATLVQPVGSPLSLECTVEGTSNPNLYWYRQAAGRGLQLLFYSVGIGQISSEVPQNLSASRPQDRQFILSSKKLLLSDSGFYLCAWRYQGNEKLFFGSGTQLSVL.

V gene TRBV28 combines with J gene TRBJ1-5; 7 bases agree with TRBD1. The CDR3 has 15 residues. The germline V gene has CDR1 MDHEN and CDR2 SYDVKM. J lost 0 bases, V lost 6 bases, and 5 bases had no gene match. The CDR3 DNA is TGTGCCAGCAGCTTTGGGACAGTTAGCAATCAGCCCCAGCATTTT. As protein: CASSFGTVSNQPQHF.

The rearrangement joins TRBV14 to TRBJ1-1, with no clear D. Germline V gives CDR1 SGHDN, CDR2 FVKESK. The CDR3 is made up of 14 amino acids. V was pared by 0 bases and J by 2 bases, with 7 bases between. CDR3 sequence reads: CASSQDPRNTEAFF. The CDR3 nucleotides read TGTGCCAGCAGCCAAGATCCGCGAAACACTGAAGCTTTCTTT.

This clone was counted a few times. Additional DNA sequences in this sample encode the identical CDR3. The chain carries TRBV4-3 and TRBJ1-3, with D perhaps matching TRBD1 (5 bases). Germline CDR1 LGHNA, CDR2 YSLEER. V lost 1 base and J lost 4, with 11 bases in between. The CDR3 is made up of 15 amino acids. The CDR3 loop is CASSQVPGSGNTIYF. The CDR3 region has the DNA TGCGCCAGCAGCCAAGTTCCAGGGTCGGGAAACACCATATATTTT.

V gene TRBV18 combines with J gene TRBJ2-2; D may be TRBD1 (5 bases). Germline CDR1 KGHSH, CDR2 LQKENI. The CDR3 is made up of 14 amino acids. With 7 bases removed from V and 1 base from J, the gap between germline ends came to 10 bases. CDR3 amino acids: CASFTGMNTGELFF. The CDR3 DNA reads TGTGCCAGCTTCACAGGAATGAACACCGGGGAGCTGTTTTTT.

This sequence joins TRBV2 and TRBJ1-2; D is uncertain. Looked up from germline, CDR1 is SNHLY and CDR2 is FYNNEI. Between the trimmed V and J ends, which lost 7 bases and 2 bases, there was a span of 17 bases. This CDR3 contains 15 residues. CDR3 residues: CASKGGRADNYGYTF. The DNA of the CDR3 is TGTGCCAGCAAAGGAGGGCGGGCCGACAACTATGGCTACACCTTC. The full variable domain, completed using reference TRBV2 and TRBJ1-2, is EPEVTQTPSHQVTQMGQEVILRCVPISNHLYFYWYRQILGQKVEFLVSFYNNEISEKSEIFDDQFSVERPDGSNFTLKIRSTKLEDSAMYFCASKGGRADNYGYTFGSGTRLTVV.

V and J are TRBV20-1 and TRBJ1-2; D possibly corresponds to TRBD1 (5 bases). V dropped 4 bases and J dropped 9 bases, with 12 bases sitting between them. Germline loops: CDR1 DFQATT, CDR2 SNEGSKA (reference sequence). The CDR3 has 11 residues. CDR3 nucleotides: TGCAGTGCTAATCCGGGACTAAGCTACACCTTC. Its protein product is CSANPGLSYTF.

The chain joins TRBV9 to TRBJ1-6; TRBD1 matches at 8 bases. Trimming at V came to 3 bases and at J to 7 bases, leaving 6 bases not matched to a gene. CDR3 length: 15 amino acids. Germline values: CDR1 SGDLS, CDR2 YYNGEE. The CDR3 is CASSAEDRDNSPLHF. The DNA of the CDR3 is TGTGCCAGCAGCGCAGAGGACAGGGACAATTCACCCCTCCACTTT. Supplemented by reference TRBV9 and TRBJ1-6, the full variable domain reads DSGVTQTPKHLITATGQRVTLRCSPRSGDLSVYWYQQSLDQGLQFLIQYYNGEERAKGNILERFSAQQFPDLHSELNLSSLELGDSALYFCASSAEDRDNSPLHFGNGTRLTVT.

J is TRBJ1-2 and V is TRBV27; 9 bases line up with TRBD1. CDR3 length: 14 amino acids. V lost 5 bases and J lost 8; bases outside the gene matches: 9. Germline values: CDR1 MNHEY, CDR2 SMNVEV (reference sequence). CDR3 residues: CASSRDRALGGYTF. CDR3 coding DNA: TGTGCCAGCAGTCGGGACAGGGCCCTTGGCGGCTACACCTTC.

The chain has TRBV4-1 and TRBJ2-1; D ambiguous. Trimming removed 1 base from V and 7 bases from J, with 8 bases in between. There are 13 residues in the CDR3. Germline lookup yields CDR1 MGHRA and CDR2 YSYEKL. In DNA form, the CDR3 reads TGCGCCAGCAGCCAAGCAGTCGTGAATGAGCAGTTCTTC. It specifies CASSQAVVNEQFF.

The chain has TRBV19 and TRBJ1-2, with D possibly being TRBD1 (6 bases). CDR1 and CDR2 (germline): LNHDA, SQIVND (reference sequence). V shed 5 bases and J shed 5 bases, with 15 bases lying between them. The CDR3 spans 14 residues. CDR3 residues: CASSSRGPPYGYTF. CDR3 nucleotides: TGTGCCAGTAGTTCCAGGGGCCCGCCGTATGGCTACACCTTC.

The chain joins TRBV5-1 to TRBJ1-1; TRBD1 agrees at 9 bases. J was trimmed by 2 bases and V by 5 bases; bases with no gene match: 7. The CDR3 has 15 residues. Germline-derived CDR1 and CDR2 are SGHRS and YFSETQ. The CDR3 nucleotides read TGCGCCAGCAGACCATGGACAGGGGTAAACACTGAAGCTTTCTTT. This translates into CASRPWTGVNTEAFF.

Here the CDR3 DNA reads TGTGCCAGCAGCAAAGCCGGCGGGGGTGCTTTTGAGCAGTTCTTC. Translating gives CASSKAGGGAFEQFF. The rearrangement joins TRBV2 to TRBJ2-1, with 7 bases matching TRBD2. This CDR3 region has 15 residues. Germline CDR1 is SNHLY and CDR2 is FYNNEI. After removal of 6 bases from V and 9 bases from J, the junction contained 14 bases not matched to a gene.

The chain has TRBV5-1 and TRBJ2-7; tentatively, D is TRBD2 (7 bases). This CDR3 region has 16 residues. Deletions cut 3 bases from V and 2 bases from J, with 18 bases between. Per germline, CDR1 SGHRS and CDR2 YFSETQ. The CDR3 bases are TGCGCCAGCAGCTACAAAGGTGGCGGGGGCCCCTACGAGCAGTACTTC. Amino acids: CASSYKGGGGPYEQYF.

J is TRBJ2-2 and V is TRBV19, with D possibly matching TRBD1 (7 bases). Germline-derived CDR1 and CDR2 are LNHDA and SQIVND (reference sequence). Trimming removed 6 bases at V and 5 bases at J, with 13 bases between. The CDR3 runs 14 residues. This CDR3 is CASRRDRLTGELFF. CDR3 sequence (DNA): TGTGCCAGTAGGCGGGACAGACTTACCGGGGAGCTGTTTTTT.

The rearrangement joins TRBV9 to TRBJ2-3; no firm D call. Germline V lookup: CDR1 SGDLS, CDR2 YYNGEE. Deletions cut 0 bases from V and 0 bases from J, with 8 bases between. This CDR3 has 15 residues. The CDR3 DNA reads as TGTGCCAGCAGCGTAGAGTTGGGCAGCACAGATACGCAGTATTTT. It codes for CASSVELGSTDTQYF.

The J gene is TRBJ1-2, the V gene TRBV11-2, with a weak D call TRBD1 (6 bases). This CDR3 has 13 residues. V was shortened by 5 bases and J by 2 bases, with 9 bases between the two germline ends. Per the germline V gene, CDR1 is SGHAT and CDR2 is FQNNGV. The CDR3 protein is CASSPQGNYGYTF. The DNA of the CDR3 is TGTGCCAGCAGCCCCCAGGGGAACTATGGCTACACCTTC.

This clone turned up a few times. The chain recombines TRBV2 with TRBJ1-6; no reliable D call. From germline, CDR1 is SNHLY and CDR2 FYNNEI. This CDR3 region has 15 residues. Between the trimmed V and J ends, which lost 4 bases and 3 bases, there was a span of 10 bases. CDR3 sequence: CASSGEVHYNSPLHF. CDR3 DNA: TGTGCCAGCAGTGGGGAGGTCCACTATAATTCACCCCTCCACTTT.